The source of this TCR beta chain is a study of T cell responses to AZD1222 COVID-19 vaccine. TCRdb's table, derived via immunoSEQ multiplex PCR, lists solely in-frame clones and lacks some. The sample lists fewer than 200,000 clones; 85% to 90% were seen once. Points on this clone: The junction shows a germline mismatch at one end, possibly a read error.

CDR3 size: 14 residues. CDR1 is ENHRY, CDR2 SYGVKD, per germline. The J gene is TRBJ1-6, the V gene TRBV10-3; unclear D gene. Sequencing was performed on peripheral blood, taken on day 0 of AZD1222 vaccination. The TCR was taken from an adult in good health. DNA of the CDR3: TGTGCCATCAGTGTCGGGGATAGGAATTCCCCCCTCCACTTT. The encoded protein is CAISVGDRNSPLHF.